This T cell receptor (beta chain) was identified during a study of human T cells and chemical hapten exposure. This clonotype was counted many times. Sample time point: patch test 1, 2 weeks after DPC sensitization. Treatment indicated: therapeutic diphenylcyclopropenone sensitization with weekly scalp DPC. TCRdb processed the RACE reads anew with MiXCR; each CDR3 protein has one entry. The profile shows some 400,000 distinct CDR3 sequences, about 4.8% of them singletons. The CDR3 contains 13 residues. The germline V and J ends were trimmed by 6 bases and 5 bases, with 10 bases remaining between them. Germline assignment: CDR1 MNHEY and CDR2 SVGEGT.

This specimen was whole blood, taken in connection with sensitization to the hapten diphenylcyclopropenone (DPC). The receptor's source is a woman in her 50s with alopecia areata. Some clones in this sample may be carry-over from other donors' samples. This chain joins TRBV6-2 or TRBV6-3 and TRBJ2-2; D might be TRBD1 (6 bases). CDR3 bases: TGTGCCAGCAGGGATCAGGGGACCGGGGAGCTGTTTTTT. Protein product: CASRDQGTGELFF.